Following are 3 T cell receptor beta chains from one sample sequenced in a study of shared clonotypes between healthy human individuals. Libraries were prepared by immunoSEQ multiplex PCR; TCRdb keeps only in-frame clonotypes and omits some of them. The data show about 2.3 million clones, just over 90% seen once. Specimen: naive CD4+ T cells from PBMCs. Subset specified: CD45RA+ positively selected. The receptors derive from a man aged 18 to 30 in good health. Some clones in this sample may be carry-over from other donors' samples.

The gene calls are TRBV4-2 and TRBJ2-1; 9 nucleotides line up with TRBD2. The trim removed 7 bases at V and 7 bases at J, leaving 11 bases unmatched. Germline assignment: CDR1 LGHNA and CDR2 YNFKEQ. The CDR3 is 15 amino acids. CDR3 bases: TGTGCCAGCACCAGTTCAGTAGCGGGAGAGAATGAGCAGTTCTTC. This sequence encodes CASTSSVAGENEQFF.

The chain joins TRBV2 to TRBJ1-4; no firm D call. The CDR3 runs 13 residues. Germline V gene data show CDR1 as SNHLY and CDR2 as FYNNEI. The V end lost 6 bases, the J end lost 1 base, and 6 bases lay between the germline ends. The CDR3 loop is CASRVRTNEKLFF. CDR3 nucleotide sequence: TGTGCCAGCAGGGTTCGAACTAATGAAAAACTGTTTTTT.

This chain joins TRBV7-9 and TRBJ1-1; weak D call: TRBD1 (5 bases). V gave up 5 bases and J gave up 0 bases, with 13 bases separating them. Germline CDR1 and CDR2: SEHNR and FQNEAQ (reference sequence). The CDR3 has 15 residues. The CDR3 here is CASSRTRDMNTEAFF. Here the CDR3 DNA reads TGTGCCAGCAGCCGAACCAGGGATATGAACACTGAAGCTTTCTTT.